The clone carrying this T cell receptor beta chain has more than one count but fewer than ten. Its antigen is unidentified. This CDR3 has 14 residues. CDR1 is LNHDA, CDR2 SQIVND, per germline (reference sequence). Trimming stripped 2 bases from V and 7 bases from J, with 12 bases between. Uncontrolled infection, other autoimmune disease, pregnancy or lactation disqualified patients from enrolment. RNA transcripts gave rise to amplified TCR beta CDR3 regions. HTBI primers were employed in a first-round RT-PCR of the TCR CDR3. TCRdb re-called the multiplex PCR reads through MiXCR, storing one row per CDR3 protein. The sample contains 550,000 to 850,000 distinct CDR3 sequences, 18% of which appear only once. These data come from a study of T cells in Graves' hyperthyroidism and ophthalmopathy. Points from the study as a whole: The authors' 13 V-J model separated ophthalmopathy from stable hyperthyroidism. Expanded thyroid clonotypes (above 0.001) were mostly also found in blood.

V and J are TRBV19 and TRBJ1-5; D is undetermined. The source of this sequence is a woman aged 50 to 60 with Graves' hyperthyroidism that later progressed to Graves' ophthalmopathy. Material: blood. CDR3 nucleotide sequence: TGTGCCAGTAGTATATACTTCCTTGGGCAGCCCCAGCATTTT. This sequence encodes CASSIYFLGQPQHF.